The 12 T cell receptor beta chains below come from one sample, sequenced in a study of identical twins. From the 5' RACE reads, TCRdb called clonotypes with MiXCR, one entry per CDR3 protein. The sample holds some 440,000 distinct CDR3 sequences, approximately 24% seen once. The data also belong to a second study, concerning T cells expressing NK-cell markers.

Sequenced input: CD4+ T cells sorted from blood. Receptor source: a woman under 30 in good health.

V gene TRBV6-1 combines with J gene TRBJ1-2; D is unclear. Trimming cost V 1 base and J 8 bases, with 14 bases left between them. The CDR3 consists of 14 residues. Germline CDR1 is MNHNS and CDR2 is SASEGT. The CDR3, as DNA: TGTGCCAGCAGTGAAGGTGGACCGCCGAGGGGCTACACCTTC. Translation gives CASSEGGPPRGYTF.

This clonotype occurred a few times. This chain uses TRBV4-3 with TRBJ2-5, with D unclear. The CDR3 has 15 amino acids. The V gene's germline CDR1 is LGHNA and CDR2 YSLEER. V lost 0 bases and J lost 2, with 10 bases in between. CDR3 sequence reads: CASSQDWATQETQYF. The CDR3 DNA sequence: TGCGCCAGCAGCCAAGATTGGGCTACGCAAGAGACCCAGTACTTC.

This clonotype has a handful of counts. The chain links TRBV7-2 to TRBJ2-7; 10 nucleotides agree with TRBD2. Germline V gene lookup returns CDR1 SGHTA and CDR2 FQGNSA. This CDR3 comprises 14 residues. The J segment lost 9 bases and the V segment lost 5 bases, leaving 10 bases of the junction unmatched. The CDR3 loop is CASSLTGTSVSQYF. CDR3 coding DNA: TGTGCCAGCAGCCTCACCGGGACTAGCGTTTCGCAGTACTTC.

The sample holds a few counts of this clonotype. The gene calls are TRBV9 and TRBJ2-2; the match to TRBD2 covers 9 bases. Germline assignment: CDR1 SGDLS and CDR2 YYNGEE. J gave up 6 bases and V 1 base, and 4 bases lay outside the gene matches. The CDR3 totals 15 residues. Written as DNA, the CDR3 is TGTGCCAGCAGCGTATTGGGACTAGCCGCCGGGGAGCTGTTTTTT. Its translation: CASSVLGLAAGELFF.

This clonotype was observed many times. DNA for the CDR3: TGTGCCAGCAGCCTCGTAGGGGTCGAGCAGTACTTC. This sequence encodes CASSLVGVEQYF. V gene TRBV7-8 combines with J gene TRBJ2-7, with a tentative D call TRBD1 (5 bases). Trimming pared 5 bases from V and 6 bases from J, leaving 11 bases between. This CDR3 has 12 residues. CDR1 is SGHVS and CDR2 is FQNEAQ in the germline V gene.

This clonotype was seen a handful of times. The V and J genes are TRBV6-2 or TRBV6-3 and TRBJ2-5; D is unresolved. This CDR3 comprises 12 residues. V lost 11 bases and J lost 7, with 17 bases in between. CDR1 is MNHEY and CDR2 is SVGEGT in the germline V gene. CDR3 in amino acids: CAGLQFSGTQYF. As DNA, the CDR3 is TGTGCCGGGTTACAATTCTCGGGGACCCAGTACTTC.

The chain couples TRBV25-1 to TRBJ2-3; D may be TRBD2 (5 bases). The CDR3 extends over 15 amino acids. CDR1 MGHDK and CDR2 SYGVNS come from the germline V gene. The germline V and J ends were trimmed by 3 bases and 4 bases, with 14 bases remaining between them. Here the CDR3 DNA reads TGTGCCAGCAGTGATTGGACCGAGAGGGCAGATACGCAGTATTTT. Its protein is CASSDWTERADTQYF.

This clonotype was detected only a few times. This sequence joins TRBV20-1 and TRBJ1-4; 8 bases match TRBD1. Germline CDR1 is DFQATT and CDR2 is SNEGSKA (reference sequence). With 5 bases clipped from V and 8 bases from J, the junction kept 10 bases outside the gene matches. The CDR3 is made up of 14 amino acids. This CDR3 reads CSAPDRVNLEKLFF. CDR3 bases: TGCAGTGCTCCGGACAGGGTCAACTTAGAAAAACTGTTTTTT.

This chain links TRBV9 with TRBJ2-4, with D possibly being TRBD2 (5 bases). The CDR3 length is 17 residues. Trimming pared 2 bases from V and 1 base from J, leaving 16 bases between. In germline, CDR1 is SGDLS, CDR2 YYNGEE. The chain's CDR3 is CASSVFIDGMAKNIQYF. For the CDR3, the DNA is TGTGCCAGCAGCGTCTTCATTGACGGGATGGCCAAAAACATTCAGTACTTC.

The chain has TRBV25-1 and TRBJ2-5, with D possibly matching TRBD2 (5 bases). The CDR3 is made up of 14 amino acids. The V end lost 3 bases, the J end lost 0 bases, and 8 bases lay between the germline ends. CDR1 is MGHDK and CDR2 is SYGVNS in the germline V gene. CDR3: CASSDASHQETQYF. The CDR3, as DNA: TGTGCCAGCAGTGATGCTAGCCACCAAGAGACCCAGTACTTC.

This CDR3 reads CASSFDRNQYF. CDR3 nucleotide sequence: TGCGCCAGCAGCTTCGACAGGAACCAGTACTTC. The chain recombines TRBV5-1 with TRBJ2-5; tentative D call: TRBD1 (6 bases). V was trimmed by 2 bases and J by 10 bases, leaving 9 bases between them. The CDR3 is 11 residues long. Germline V gene lookup returns CDR1 SGHRS and CDR2 YFSETQ.

This clonotype was found a few times. The gene calls are TRBV6-2 or TRBV6-3 and TRBJ2-3, with D unresolved. The V gene's germline CDR1 is MNHEY and CDR2 SVGEGT. V lost 6 bases, J lost 7 bases, and 14 bases lay in between. This CDR3 spans 13 amino acids. The CDR3 nucleotides read TGTGCCAGCAGCCGCCGGGTCCCGAATACGCAGTATTTT. Translation gives CASSRRVPNTQYF.